The 9 T cell receptor beta chains presented below share a single source sample, sequenced in a study of siplizumab effects on memory and regulatory T cells. The method was immunoSEQ multiplex PCR; TCRdb's version includes in-frame clones alone and lacks a portion of them. The sample has tens of thousands of clones; around 98% are singletons. The sequenced sample consisted of naive CD8+ T cells sorted from blood. The receptors here all came from a human donor in good health.

The chain has TRBV18 and TRBJ2-2, with D uncertain. Trimming took 3 bases from V and 1 from J, leaving 9 bases between them. The CDR3 contains 15 residues. The germline V gene encodes CDR1 KGHSH and CDR2 LQKENI. The CDR3 sequence: CASSPPAENTGELFF. The CDR3 coding sequence is TGTGCCAGCTCACCGCCCGCAGAGAACACCGGGGAGCTGTTTTTT.

The chain combines TRBV27 with TRBJ2-7; D unclear. Trimming removed 2 bases at V and 0 bases at J, with 11 bases between. This CDR3 has 15 amino acids. From germline, CDR1 is MNHEY and CDR2 SMNVEV (reference sequence). CDR3 in amino acids: CASSLTARSSYEQYF. CDR3 DNA sequence: TGTGCCAGCAGTTTAACGGCGCGGAGCTCCTACGAGCAGTACTTC.

The V gene is TRBV7-8, the J gene TRBJ2-2; D is unclear. Trimming removed 3 bases from V and 4 bases from J, with 0 bases in between. CDR3 size: 11 residues. Germline CDR1 is SGHVS and CDR2 is FQNEAQ. DNA for the CDR3: TGTGCCAGCAGCTTCACCGGGGAGCTGTTTTTT. It codes for CASSFTGELFF.

The chain uses TRBV7-2 and TRBJ2-3; D possibly corresponds to TRBD2 (5 bases). CDR1 and CDR2 (germline): SGHTA, FQGNSA. V lost 1 base, J lost 10 bases, and 12 bases lay in between. The CDR3 contains 13 residues. The CDR3 loop reads CASSLEDWGAQYF. The CDR3 nucleotides read TGTGCCAGCAGCTTAGAAGATTGGGGAGCGCAGTATTTT.

This chain joins TRBV4-3 and TRBJ2-1; 12 bases are shared with TRBD2. CDR3 size: 15 residues. Germline trimming cut 1 base from V and 7 bases from J; bases unmatched to any gene: 2. Looked up from germline, CDR1 is LGHNA and CDR2 is YSLEER. The CDR3: CASSQVTSGRNEQFF. DNA for the CDR3: TGCGCCAGCAGCCAAGTTACTAGCGGGAGGAATGAGCAGTTCTTC.

V usage is TRBV7-9 and J usage is TRBJ2-3, with D unresolved. CDR3 length: 12 residues. Germline lookup yields CDR1 SEHNR and CDR2 FQNEAQ (reference sequence). V lost 5 bases and J lost 10, with 13 bases in between. CDR3 loop: CASSQTADAQYF. CDR3 DNA sequence: TGTGCCAGCAGCCAGACGGCCGATGCGCAGTATTTT. Full variable domain (remainder filled in from reference TRBV7-9 and TRBJ2-3): DTGVSQNPRHKITKRGQNVTFRCDPISEHNRLYWYRQTLGQGPEFLTYFQNEAQLEKSRLLSDRFSAERPKGSFSTLEIQRTEQGDSAMYLCASSQTADAQYFGPGTRLTVL.

J is TRBJ1-5 and V is TRBV5-6; a possible D gene is TRBD1 (6 bases). Germline V gene lookup returns CDR1 SGHDT and CDR2 YYEEEE. Trimming shortened V by 0 bases and J by 4 bases, and 14 bases separated the two germline ends. The CDR3 sequence is 16 residues long. The CDR3 DNA is TGTGCCAGCAGCTTGGCCAGGAGGGGGGGGAATCAGCCCCAGCATTTT. Protein sequence: CASSLARRGGNQPQHF.

The gene calls are TRBV19 and TRBJ1-2; D perhaps matches TRBD1 (5 bases). The CDR3 has 16 residues. V gave up 10 bases and J gave up 4 bases, with 25 bases separating them. Germline CDR1 LNHDA, CDR2 SQIVND (reference sequence). DNA for the CDR3: TGTGCCACCGTGGGGACGGAAACTCAAACGCGCTATGGCTACACCTTC. Translated: CATVGTETQTRYGYTF.

This clone was seen once. The chain employs TRBV29-1 and TRBJ2-2, with 8 bases matching TRBD2. Per the germline V gene, CDR1 is SQVTM and CDR2 is ANQGSEA. The CDR3 contains 13 residues. The CDR3, as DNA: TGCGGGGGTGGGAGCGGGAGTTCCGGGGAGCTGTTTTTT. Translated: CGGGSGSSGELFF.